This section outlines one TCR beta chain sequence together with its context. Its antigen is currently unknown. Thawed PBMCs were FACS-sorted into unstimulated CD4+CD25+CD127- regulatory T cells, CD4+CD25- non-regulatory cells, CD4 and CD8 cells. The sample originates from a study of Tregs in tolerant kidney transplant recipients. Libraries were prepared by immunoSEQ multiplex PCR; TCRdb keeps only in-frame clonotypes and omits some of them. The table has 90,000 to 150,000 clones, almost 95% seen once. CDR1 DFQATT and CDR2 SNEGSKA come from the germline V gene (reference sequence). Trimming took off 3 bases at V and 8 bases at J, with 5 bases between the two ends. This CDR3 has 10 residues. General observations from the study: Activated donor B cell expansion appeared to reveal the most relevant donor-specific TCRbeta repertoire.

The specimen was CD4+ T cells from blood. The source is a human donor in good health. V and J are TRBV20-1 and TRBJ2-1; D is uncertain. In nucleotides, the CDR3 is TGCAGTGCTAGTGGTTATGAGCAGTTCTTC. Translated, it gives CSASGYEQFF.